One T cell receptor beta chain is described in this entry. Its antigen is unknown. This entry comes from a study of cytomegalovirus exposure and HLA in healthy donors. Study outcomes and limitations: In an earlier analysis, most TCR beta V segments were productive about 87% or about 30% of the time.

The PCR used 60 Vbeta and 13 Jbeta primers. The table came from immunoSEQ multiplex PCR; TCRdb's copy has only in-frame clones and leaves some out. The table lists approximately 80,000 clones, around 80% of them singletons, with 2.5% in the top ten. The germline V gene has CDR1 SEHNR and CDR2 FQNEAQ (reference sequence). The CDR3 extends over 11 amino acids. The sequenced material came from PBMCs. The genes are TRBV7-9 and TRBJ2-5; no firm D call. The J call may be faulty, since TRBJ2-7 better matches the DNA end. This TCR derives from a male donor in good health and CMV-seropositive. CDR3 in DNA: TGTGCCAGCAGCACCTACTACGAGCAGTACTTC. It specifies CASSTYYEQYF.